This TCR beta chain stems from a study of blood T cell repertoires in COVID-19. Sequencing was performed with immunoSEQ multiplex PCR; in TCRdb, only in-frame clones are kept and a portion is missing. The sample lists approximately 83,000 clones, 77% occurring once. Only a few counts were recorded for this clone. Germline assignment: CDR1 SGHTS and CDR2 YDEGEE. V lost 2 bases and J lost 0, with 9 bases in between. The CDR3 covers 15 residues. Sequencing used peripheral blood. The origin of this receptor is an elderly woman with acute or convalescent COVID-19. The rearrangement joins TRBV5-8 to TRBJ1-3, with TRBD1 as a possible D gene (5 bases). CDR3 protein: CASSLTGFSGNTIYF. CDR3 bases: TGTGCCAGCAGCTTAACAGGTTTCTCTGGAAACACCATATATTTT.